These T cell receptor beta chains were read from a single sample in a study of cytomegalovirus exposure and HLA in healthy donors. Clones were read by immunoSEQ multiplex PCR, and TCRdb kept only the in-frame ones, dropping some. The table lists about 160,000 clones, 77% of them singletons. The sample consisted of PBMCs. The receptors originated from a woman aged 25 to 39 in good health and CMV-seronegative. The CDR3 runs from the conserved cysteine through the conserved F or W. A D gene is named only where the DNA matches it firmly. For some rows the clone size is stated as once, few or many, or as a class when expanded; others skip it.

j_gene,abundance,v_gene,d_gene,CDR3nt,CDR3aa
TRBJ2-2,few,TRBV4-1,NA,TGCGCCAGCAGCCAAGACCTCAGGGCCGGGGAGCTGTTTTTT,CASSQDLRAGELFF
TRBJ2-4,few,TRBV18,NA,TGTGCCAGCTCACCGATCGACAGGTCCAAAAACAGTCAGTACTTC,CASSPIDRSKNSQYF
TRBJ2-2,NA,TRBV2,TRBD1,TGTGCCAGCACAGGACAGGGACGGACCGGGGAGCTGTTTTTT,CASTGQGRTGELFF
TRBJ2-1,few,TRBV6-6,NA,TGTGCCAGCAGCGGGGTCGGCAATGAGCAGTTCTTC,CASSGVGNEQFF
TRBJ1-5,NA,TRBV30,NA,TGTGCCTACACTTATGGACAATCCAATCAGCCCCAGCATTTT,CAYTYGQSNQPQHF
TRBJ2-7,once,TRBV7-2,TRBD1,TGTGCCAGCAGCCATGCAGGGGGCTCCTACGAGCAGTACTTC,CASSHAGGSYEQYF
TRBJ1-4,NA,TRBV5-1,NA,TGCGCCAGCAGCTTGCTGGGGGCCCAAGGAGGTGAAAAACTGTTTTTT,CASSLLGAQGGEKLFF
TRBJ1-3,NA,TRBV9,TRBD1,TGTGCCAGCAGCGCAGACAGGGGTAGAGGAAACACCATATATTTT,CASSADRGRGNTIYF
TRBJ2-5,NA,TRBV7-9,NA,TGTGCCAGCAGCTTAGGCGTAGCGGAACAAGAGACCCAGTACTTC,CASSLGVAEQETQYF
TRBJ1-2,NA,TRBV7-9,NA,TGTGCCAGCAGCTTAGGACAGTCTAACTATGGCTACACCTTC,CASSLGQSNYGYTF
TRBJ1-1,NA,TRBV19,NA,TGTGCCAGTACCAGGGGAATTTGGATGAACACTGAAGCTTTCTTT,CASTRGIWMNTEAFF
TRBJ2-3,NA,TRBV5-5,TRBD2,TGTGCCAGCAGCTTGTGGAGGCTAGCGGGAACCACAGATACGCAGTATTTT,CASSLWRLAGTTDTQYF
TRBJ2-3,NA,TRBV28,NA,TGTGCCAGCAGAAAAACTCCAGATACGCAGTATTTT,CASRKTPDTQYF
TRBJ1-2,once,TRBV5-8,TRBD1,TGTGCCAGCAGCTTGATCTACAGGGGAATAGGTGGCTACACCTTC,CASSLIYRGIGGYTF
TRBJ2-7,NA,TRBV5-1,NA,TGCGCCAGCAGCTTGTGGGGGCAGGTTAACTACGAGCAGTACTTC,CASSLWGQVNYEQYF
TRBJ2-3,NA,TRBV5-1,NA,TGCGCCAGCAGCTTAGGGACAGCGGGCGAGGTAGATACGCAGTATTTT,CASSLGTAGEVDTQYF
TRBJ2-1,NA,TRBV2,NA,TGTGCCAGCAGTGTCCTGGGCAGCTCCTACAATGAGCAGTTCTTC,CASSVLGSSYNEQFF
TRBJ2-7,NA,TRBV4-1,NA,TGCGCCAGCAGCCAAGAGAGGCGGGTGGAATACGAGCAGTACTTC,CASSQERRVEYEQYF
TRBJ1-6,NA,TRBV5-4,TRBD1,TGTGCCAGCAGCTTGGATACAGGGGGAGGATCACCCCTCCACTTT,CASSLDTGGGSPLHF
TRBJ2-5,NA,TRBV27,TRBD2,TGTGCCAGCAGTTCAGGTCTCTCAGCGGGGGGTTCAGGAGAGACCCAGTACTTC,CASSSGLSAGGSGETQYF
TRBJ2-1,NA,TRBV2,TRBD2,TGTGCCAGCAGTGAAAGTCCTAGCGGGGGCTACAATGAGCAGTTCTTC,CASSESPSGGYNEQFF
TRBJ1-1,few,TRBV2,NA,TGTGCCAGCAGTGGGCAGGGCAACACTGAAGCTTTCTTT,CASSGQGNTEAFF
TRBJ1-6,NA,TRBV18,TRBD1,TGTGCCAGCTCACTCGACAGGGGGGGTTCACCCCTCCACTTT,CASSLDRGGSPLHF
TRBJ2-1,NA,TRBV10-3,TRBD1,TGTGCCATCACCGTGACTTCCGGGACAGGGGAAGATGAGCAGTTCTTC,CAITVTSGTGEDEQFF
TRBJ1-1,NA,TRBV5-6,NA,TGTGCCAGCAGCTTGGCGGAGGGTTGGGACACTGAAGCTTTCTTT,CASSLAEGWDTEAFF
TRBJ1-2,NA,TRBV5-1,TRBD1,TGCGCCAGCAGGCACCCGGGGGACAGCGCATGGGGTAACTATGGCTACACCTTC,CASRHPGDSAWGNYGYTF
TRBJ1-1,NA,TRBV5-4,NA,TGTGCCAGCAGCGCAGGGAGGGTGGGCACTGAAGCTTTCTTT,CASSAGRVGTEAFF
TRBJ1-1,NA,TRBV5-1,NA,TGCGCCAGCAGCTCCAGATTGGACACTGAAGCTTTCTTT,CASSSRLDTEAFF
TRBJ1-1,NA,TRBV5-1,NA,TGCGCCAGCTCTACTAACCGGGTGATCACTGAAGCTTTCTTT,CASSTNRVITEAFF
TRBJ2-7,NA,TRBV6-1,NA,TGTGCCAGCAGTGAATCAGGGGACCCCTTCTACGAGCAGTACTTC,CASSESGDPFYEQYF
TRBJ2-3,NA,TRBV29-1,TRBD2,TGCAGCTCCCGGGGGGATCATTACACAGATACGCAGTATTTT,CSSRGDHYTDTQYF
TRBJ1-1,NA,TRBV5-1,NA,TGCGCCAGCAGTCGGGGTACGGTGAACACTGAAGCTTTCTTT,CASSRGTVNTEAFF
TRBJ2-2,NA,TRBV29-1,TRBD1,TGCAGCGTTGAACCAGGGGGCACCGGGGAGCTGTTTTTT,CSVEPGGTGELFF
TRBJ1-2,NA,TRBV7-9,NA,TGTGCCAGCAGCTCTTACGGGACATACAACTATGGCTACACCTTC,CASSSYGTYNYGYTF
TRBJ2-1,NA,TRBV2,NA,TGTGCCAGCAGTGAAGACTTGCTAGAAGCAAACAATGAGCAGTTCTTC,CASSEDLLEANNEQFF
TRBJ1-1,NA,TRBV4-1,NA,TGCGCCAGCAGCCAAGTCTCGGGGGGTATGGGGCCCGCTGAAGCTTTCTTT,CASSQVSGGMGPAEAFF
TRBJ2-5,once,TRBV6-5,TRBD2,TGTGCCACCGGGAGGGGCCCCCAAGAGACCCAGTACTTC,CATGRGPQETQYF
TRBJ1-1,NA,TRBV19,TRBD1,TGTGCCAGTAGTATACCCTCTGGACAGGGTAAAGTGACTGAAGCTTTCTTT,CASSIPSGQGKVTEAFF
TRBJ2-3,NA,TRBV4-1,NA,TGCGCCAGCAGCCAAGATCTACGGACTACAGATACGCAGTATTTT,CASSQDLRTTDTQYF
TRBJ2-7,NA,TRBV6-6,TRBD2,TGTGCCAGCAGCACGGGACTAGCGGGATCCTCCTACGAGCAGTACTTC,CASSTGLAGSSYEQYF
TRBJ1-2,NA,TRBV2,TRBD1,TGTGCCAGCAGCGGCGCCGACAGGGCATCAGGCTACACCTTC,CASSGADRASGYTF
TRBJ2-7,NA,TRBV28,TRBD2,TGTGCCAGCAGTTTAGCGGGGGGGCCCTTAAACGAGCAGTACTTC,CASSLAGGPLNEQYF
TRBJ2-1,NA,TRBV28,NA,TGTGCCAGCAGTTTCTCGGTTCGGAATGAGCAGTTCTTC,CASSFSVRNEQFF